This T cell receptor beta chain is drawn from a study of cytomegalovirus exposure and HLA in healthy donors. PCR used 60 Vbeta primers and 13 Jbeta primers. Assay: immunoSEQ multiplex PCR; the TCRdb copy retains only in-frame clones and omits some. This repertoire comprises 100,000 to 150,000 clones; its ten largest clones make up less than 3.5%. The TCR sequence derives from a man aged 30 to 39 in good health and CMV-seronegative. Input material: PBMCs.

The CDR3 is CASREQGVFGNTIYF. The CDR3 DNA is TGTGCCAGCAGGGAACAGGGGGTATTTGGAAACACCATATATTTT. This rearrangement joins TRBV2 to TRBJ1-3, with 8 bases matching TRBD1. The CDR3 has 15 residues. Losses at the gene ends were 6 bases for V and 3 bases for J; bases not matched to a gene: 7. Germline-derived CDR1 and CDR2 are SNHLY and FYNNEI.